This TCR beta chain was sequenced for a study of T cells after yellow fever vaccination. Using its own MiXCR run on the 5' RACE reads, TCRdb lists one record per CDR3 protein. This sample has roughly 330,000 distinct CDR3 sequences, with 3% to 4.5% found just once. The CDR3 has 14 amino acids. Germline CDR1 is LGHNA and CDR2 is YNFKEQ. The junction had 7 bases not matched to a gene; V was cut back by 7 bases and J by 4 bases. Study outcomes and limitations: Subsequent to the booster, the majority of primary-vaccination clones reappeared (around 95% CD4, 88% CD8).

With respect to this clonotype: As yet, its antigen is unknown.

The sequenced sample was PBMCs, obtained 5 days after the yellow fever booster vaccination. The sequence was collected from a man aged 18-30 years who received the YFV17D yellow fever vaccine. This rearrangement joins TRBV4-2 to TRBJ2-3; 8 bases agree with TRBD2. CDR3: CASTPGGGPDTQYF. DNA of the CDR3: TGTGCCAGCACTCCCGGGGGGGGGCCAGATACGCAGTATTTT.